The rows below give T cell receptor beta chains drawn from one sample of a study of blood T cells in healthy people across ages. Using its own MiXCR run on the 5' RACE reads, TCRdb lists one record per CDR3 protein. The sample holds more than 450,000 distinct CDR3 sequences, about 29% seen once. Separately, the same data were catalogued under a study of T cells of mothers and their children.

The specimen was blood. Source of these receptors: a boy younger than 10 in good health. CDR3s include the opening cysteine and the closing phenylalanine or tryptophan. D genes are given only for firm matches. Clone size is given for some rows only: seen once, a few or many times, or a class if the clone is expanded.

CDR3 DNA,CDR3 protein,D gene,clone size,V gene,J gene
TGTGCCAGCACAGCCCCACTCCAAGAGACCCAGTACTTC,CASTAPLQETQYF,.,.,TRBV27,TRBJ2-5
TGCGCCAACAGCCAAGATAGGAGGAGTGGGGTTTCCTATGGCTACACCTTC,CANSQDRRSGVSYGYTF,.,.,TRBV4-3,TRBJ1-2
TGTGCCAGTTTAGAAGGGGTAGGTGAGCAGTTCTTC,CASLEGVGEQFF,.,.,TRBV7-9,TRBJ2-1
TGCGCCAGCAGCCAAGGACTAGCGGGCGGGATAGATACGCAGTATTTT,CASSQGLAGGIDTQYF,TRBD2,few,TRBV4-1,TRBJ2-3
TGTGCCAGCAGCCAAGACGGTGGGGAGACCCAGTACTTC,CASSQDGGETQYF,.,few,TRBV14,TRBJ2-5
TGCGCCAGCAGCGGGGAATATGAGCAGTTCTTC,CASSGEYEQFF,.,few,TRBV5-1,TRBJ2-1
TGTGCCAGCAGCTTGACAGGGGGCTCACCCCTCCACTTT,CASSLTGGSPLHF,TRBD1,many,TRBV7-2,TRBJ1-6
TGTGCCAGCAGCGTTTTGGGGGCTGGTGAGCAGTACTTC,CASSVLGAGEQYF,.,few,TRBV9,TRBJ2-7
TGTGCCAGCAGCTTAGGTGGTCCTGAAGCTTTCTTT,CASSLGGPEAFF,.,.,TRBV11-2,TRBJ1-1
TGTGCCAGCAGCTACCGGAGCGGGAGACAAGAGACCCAGTACTTC,CASSYRSGRQETQYF,TRBD2,few,TRBV25-1,TRBJ2-5
TGCGCCAGCAGCTTCGAGTCCCGCTCCTACAATGAGCAGTTCTTC,CASSFESRSYNEQFF,.,.,TRBV5-1,TRBJ2-1
TGTGCCAGCAGCCCCGAGGGTGAAAAACTGTTTTTT,CASSPEGEKLFF,.,.,TRBV7-9,TRBJ1-4
TGTGCCAGCAGCCAATTCTTTGGGGGGAAAAACATTCAGTACTTC,CASSQFFGGKNIQYF,.,few,TRBV3-1,TRBJ2-4
TGTGCCAGCAGCGCCGACAGACACAATGAGCAGTTCTTC,CASSADRHNEQFF,.,few,TRBV9,TRBJ2-1
TGCGCCAGCAGCTTGAGGGGACTAGCGGTCGACACCGGGGAGCTGTTTTTT,CASSLRGLAVDTGELFF,TRBD2,few,TRBV5-1,TRBJ2-2
TGTGCCAGCAGTTTAGAGGGGGGGAACCCTGAAGCTTTCTTT,CASSLEGGNPEAFF,.,few,TRBV12-3/TRBV12-4,TRBJ1-1